The 24 T cell receptor beta chains reported below all come from one sample, sequenced in a study of blood T cell repertoires in COVID-19. The method was immunoSEQ multiplex PCR; TCRdb's version includes in-frame clones alone and lacks a portion of them. The sample shows roughly 40,000 clones, about 79% of them seen only once. The source material was peripheral blood. These receptors were collected from a human donor with acute or convalescent COVID-19. The donor label of this sample is uncertain.

CDR3 in DNA: TGCAGCGCCCTCGGACAGGGCGTGGACGGCAACTATGGCTACACCTTC. This sequence encodes CSALGQGVDGNYGYTF. The rearrangement joins TRBV29-1 to TRBJ1-2; 8 positions match TRBD1. The trim removed 7 bases at V and 2 bases at J, leaving 15 bases unmatched. CDR1 is SQVTM and CDR2 is ANQGSEA in the germline V gene. The CDR3 sequence is 16 residues long.

The CDR3 protein is CAISERTGGAGANVLTF. In DNA, the CDR3 is TGTGCCATCAGTGAGAGGACAGGGGGCGCAGGGGCCAACGTCCTGACTTTC. The chain couples TRBV10-3 to TRBJ2-6, with TRBD1 matching 11 bases. With 2 bases clipped from V and 4 bases from J, the junction kept 4 bases outside the gene matches. Per the germline V gene, CDR1 is ENHRY and CDR2 is SYGVKD. This CDR3 is built from 17 residues.

This rearrangement joins TRBV7-3 to TRBJ2-2; TRBD2 matches 11 bases. The CDR3 sequence is 18 residues long. Losses at the gene ends were 4 bases for V and 0 bases for J; bases not matched to a gene: 7. CDR1 and CDR2 (germline): SGHTA, FQGTGA. The CDR3 bases are TGTGCCAGCAGCTCTCCTGGACTAGCGGGCCCGAACACCGGGGAGCTGTTTTTT. It translates to CASSSPGLAGPNTGELFF.

J is TRBJ1-4 and V is TRBV9; D is possibly TRBD1 (5 bases). V was cut by 0 bases and J by 4 bases, with 10 bases left in between. CDR1 and CDR2 from the germline V gene are SGDLS and YYNGEE. CDR3 length equals 15 residues. The CDR3 here is CASSVGWGINEKLFF. CDR3 in DNA: TGTGCCAGCAGCGTAGGTTGGGGCATTAATGAAAAACTGTTTTTT.

The chain is built from TRBV7-2 and TRBJ1-2; a weak D match, TRBD1 (6 bases). V was trimmed by 6 bases and J by 4 bases, leaving 12 bases between them. Germline V lookup: CDR1 SGHTA, CDR2 FQGNSA. The CDR3 covers 13 residues. This CDR3 is CASRPGEGYGYTF. The CDR3 DNA is TGTGCCAGCAGGCCAGGGGAGGGCTATGGCTACACCTTC.

Here the CDR3 DNA reads TGTGCCAGCAGCGGGGCCGGCAGGGGGTTCTATGGCTACACCTTC. It specifies CASSGAGRGFYGYTF. This chain uses TRBV5-6 with TRBJ1-2; 7 bases agree with TRBD1. Germline loops: CDR1 SGHDT, CDR2 YYEEEE. The CDR3 runs to 15 residues. The J segment lost 4 bases and the V segment lost 4 bases, leaving 10 bases of the junction unmatched.

In its sample, this clone was seen a few times. The chain carries TRBV7-2 and TRBJ1-2, with TRBD1 matching over 7 bases. The CDR3 is made up of 15 amino acids. Germline trimming cut 5 bases from V and 12 bases from J; bases unmatched to any gene: 18. CDR1 SGHTA and CDR2 FQGNSA come from the germline V gene. The CDR3 is CASSPRGRGPDRHTF. CDR3 bases: TGTGCCAGCAGCCCACGAGGAAGGGGGCCCGATCGCCACACCTTC. Full variable domain (remainder filled in from reference TRBV7-2 and TRBJ1-2): GAGVSQSPSNKVTEKGKDVELRCDPISGHTALYWYRQSLGQGLEFLIYFQGNSAPDKSGLPSDRFSAERTGGSVSTLTIQRTQQEDSAVYLCASSPRGRGPDRHTFGSGTRLTVV.

The V and J genes are TRBV5-1 and TRBJ2-1; possibly TRBD2 for D (5 bases). The germline V gene encodes CDR1 SGHRS and CDR2 YFSETQ. V lost 0 bases to trimming and J lost 9 bases, with 13 bases between them. The CDR3 consists of 14 residues. The CDR3 loop is CASSLATRFSEQFF. CDR3 DNA: TGCGCCAGCAGCTTGGCAACTAGGTTCAGTGAGCAGTTCTTC.

The rearrangement joins TRBV19 to TRBJ1-1, with D unresolved. The CDR3 contains 11 residues. The ends were cut back, 9 bases at V and 0 bases at J, with 5 bases in the middle. Looked up from germline, CDR1 is LNHDA and CDR2 is SQIVND (reference sequence). CDR3 nucleotides: TGTGCCAGCTCGGTGAACACTGAAGCTTTCTTT. It translates to CASSVNTEAFF.

This clone came up a few times. The chain carries TRBV5-6 and TRBJ1-1, with D perhaps TRBD1 (6 bases). Germline CDR1 reads SGHDT; CDR2 reads YYEEEE. This CDR3 has 11 residues. The V end was cut by 4 bases, the J end by 11 bases, with 12 bases between. Written as DNA, the CDR3 is TGTGCCAGCAGCCTAGGACAGTACGCTTTCTTT. Translating gives CASSLGQYAFF.

The chain combines TRBV3-1 (or the pseudogene TRBV3-2) with TRBJ2-7; 8 bases line up with TRBD2. J lost 0 bases, V lost 3 bases, and 1 base had no gene match. Germline CDR1 and CDR2: LGHDT and YNNKEL (reference sequence). The CDR3 length is 14 residues. The DNA for the CDR3 is TGTGCCAGCAGCCATAGCGGGATCTCCTACGAGCAGTACTTC. Its translation is CASSHSGISYEQYF.

The chain has TRBV18 and TRBJ1-5; D is unresolved. The CDR3 runs to 14 residues. The V gene lost 2 bases and the J gene lost 3 bases, with 8 bases spanning the gap. Germline loops: CDR1 KGHSH, CDR2 LQKENI. The CDR3 sequence is CASSPSPLNQPQHF. CDR3 nucleotides: TGTGCCAGCTCACCATCCCCCCTCAATCAGCCCCAGCATTTT.

The chain uses TRBV6-5 and TRBJ1-4; TRBD1 might be the D (6 bases). CDR1 MNHEY and CDR2 SVGAGI come from the germline V gene. V was clipped by 3 bases and J by 4 bases, with 9 bases between them. The CDR3 sequence is 14 residues long. CDR3 in DNA: TGTGCCAGCAGTTATGACAGGAATAATGAAAAACTGTTTTTT. Its translation: CASSYDRNNEKLFF.

This chain links TRBV30 with TRBJ2-3, with a weak D call TRBD1 (5 bases). The germline V gene encodes CDR1 GTSNPN and CDR2 SVGIG (reference sequence). This CDR3 spans 12 amino acids. Trimming left V 4 bases short and J 5 bases short, with 10 bases between. This CDR3 reads CAWTGYKDTQYF. CDR3 in DNA: TGTGCCTGGACAGGGTATAAAGATACGCAGTATTTT.

The chain joins TRBV7-3 to TRBJ2-3, with 11 positions matching TRBD2. This CDR3 spans 14 amino acids. Germline CDR1 and CDR2: SGHTA and FQGTGA. Germline trimming cut 5 bases from V and 6 bases from J; bases unmatched to any gene: 4. The CDR3: CASSPLAGGDTQYF. CDR3 DNA: TGTGCCAGCAGCCCCTTAGCGGGGGGGGATACGCAGTATTTT.

CDR3: CASSVAGTTWGETQYF. CDR3 DNA sequence: TGTGCCAGCAGCGTAGCTGGGACAACCTGGGGGGAGACCCAGTACTTC. The chain employs TRBV9 and TRBJ2-5, with D perhaps TRBD1 (6 bases). V lost 0 bases and J 5 bases, leaving 17 bases between the germline ends. This CDR3 is 16 amino acids long. Germline CDR1 reads SGDLS; CDR2 reads YYNGEE.

The chain links TRBV28 to TRBJ2-7; D not resolved. V was cut by 6 bases and J by 2 bases, with 14 bases left in between. CDR3 size: 14 residues. Germline V gene sequence: CDR1 MDHEN, CDR2 SYDVKM. The CDR3, as DNA: TGTGCCAGCAGGGTACGATCTACCCCCTACGAGCAGTACTTC. This sequence encodes CASRVRSTPYEQYF.

In its sample, this clone was seen a few times. V and J are TRBV2 and TRBJ2-2, with 8 nucleotides matching TRBD1. CDR1 and CDR2 from the germline V gene are SNHLY and FYNNEI. V dropped 6 bases and J dropped 11; count of bases not matched to a gene: 14. The CDR3 covers 15 residues. Here the CDR3 reads CASSGQGGYRGELFF. Here the CDR3 DNA reads TGTGCCAGCAGCGGACAGGGAGGTTACCGGGGAGAGCTGTTTTTT.

The chain recombines TRBV3-1 (or the pseudogene TRBV3-2) with TRBJ2-1, with 7 bases aligning to TRBD2. V was pared by 3 bases and J by 14 bases, with 10 bases of the junction left unmatched. CDR1 and CDR2 from the germline V gene are LGHDT and YNNKEL (reference sequence). The CDR3 consists of 13 residues. CDR3 sequence: CASSQVLAVGKFF. CDR3 nucleotide sequence: TGTGCCAGCAGCCAGGTCCTAGCGGTGGGGAAGTTCTTC.

V and J are TRBV12-3 or TRBV12-4 and TRBJ1-2, with D tentatively TRBD1 (5 bases). This CDR3 comprises 13 residues. Trimming left V 5 bases short and J 3 bases short, with 10 bases between. CDR3 sequence (DNA): TGTGCCAGCAGTATCAGGGTAGACTATGGCTACACCTTC. It specifies CASSIRVDYGYTF.

This clone was observed a single time. One end of the junction varies from germline; a read error may be responsible. This chain links TRBV5-1 with TRBJ2-1, with D possibly TRBD2 on 5 matching bases. The CDR3 consists of 15 residues. Looked up from germline, CDR1 is SGHRS and CDR2 is YFSETQ. The CDR3 nucleotides read TGCGCCAGCAGCTTGGCCCTAGCTTCCTTCAATGAGCAGTTCTTC. The encoded protein is CASSLALASFNEQFF.

The chain employs TRBV19 and TRBJ2-2, with TRBD1 matching over 7 bases. Germline V gives CDR1 LNHDA, CDR2 SQIVND (reference sequence). V was pared by 5 bases and J by 5 bases, with 14 bases of the junction left unmatched. The CDR3 runs 17 residues. The CDR3 protein is CASSADIWDRLTGELFF. CDR3 DNA sequence: TGTGCCAGTAGTGCCGACATTTGGGACAGATTAACCGGGGAGCTGTTTTTT.

The gene calls are TRBV7-2 and TRBJ2-5, with TRBD1 matching over 9 bases. Trimming took 5 bases from V and 6 from J; bases not matched to a gene: 13. Germline-derived CDR1 and CDR2 are SGHTA and FQGNSA. The CDR3 extends over 16 amino acids. The CDR3 sequence: CASSATWGQGLKTQYF. The DNA for the CDR3 is TGTGCCAGCAGCGCTACCTGGGGACAGGGACTCAAGACCCAGTACTTC.

The chain has TRBV19 and TRBJ1-5, with 9 nucleotides matching TRBD1. J was trimmed by 4 bases and V by 6 bases; bases with no gene match: 7. The CDR3 is 15 residues long. CDR1 is LNHDA and CDR2 is SQIVND in the germline V gene (reference sequence). The CDR3 nucleotides read TGTGCCAGTAGCCAAAGGGACAGGGAGAATCAGCCCCAGCATTTT. Protein product: CASSQRDRENQPQHF.